The clone carrying this T cell receptor (beta chain) was observed at least ten times. Its antigen is not known. Each CDR3 protein gets one entry after TCRdb re-called the reads with MiXCR. The sample shows under 250,000 distinct CDR3 sequences, about 12% of them seen only once. The sample comes from a study of T cell repertoires in cytomegalovirus infection. Study-level information: Public TCR beta signatures indicated both CMV infection and matching HLA type.

Study results and limitations: Dominating the ex vivo response were TCR beta clonotypes that were CMV-specific and HLA-C-restricted.

The germline V gene encodes CDR1 SQVTM and CDR2 ANQGSEA. This CDR3 region has 11 residues. Between the trimmed V and J ends, which lost 3 bases and 11 bases, there was a span of 11 bases. This chain connects TRBV29-1 to TRBJ2-1, with D unclear. The clonotype was recovered from a human donor in good health (CMV status not recorded). Some clones in this sample may be carry-over from other donors' samples. Sequencing input: PBMCs. The CDR3, as DNA: TGCAGCGTTGAGACTCCGGGCAAGCAGTTCTTC. Its translation: CSVETPGKQFF.